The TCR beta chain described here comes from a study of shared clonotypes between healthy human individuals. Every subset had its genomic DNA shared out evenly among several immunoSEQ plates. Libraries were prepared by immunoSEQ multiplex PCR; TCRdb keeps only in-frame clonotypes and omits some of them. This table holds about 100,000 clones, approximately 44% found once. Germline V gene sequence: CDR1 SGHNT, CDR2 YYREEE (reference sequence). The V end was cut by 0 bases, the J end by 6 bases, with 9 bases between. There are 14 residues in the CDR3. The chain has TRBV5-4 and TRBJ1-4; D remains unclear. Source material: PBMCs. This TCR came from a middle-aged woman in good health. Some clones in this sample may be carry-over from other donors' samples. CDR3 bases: TGTGCCAGCAGCTTGGATTATCCAGATGAAAAACTGTTTTTT. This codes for CASSLDYPDEKLFF.